The 10 T cell receptor beta chains below were found in one sample sequenced in a study of blood T cells in healthy people across ages. Together with a sample-barcoded 5' primer, a J-beta primer mix was included in a second PCR lasting about 6 to 11 cycles. TCRdb reanalysed the 5' RACE reads using MiXCR and keeps one entry per CDR3 protein. The data contain 1.4 million or so distinct CDR3 sequences, approximately 39% of them singletons. What was sequenced was blood. The receptors come from a woman between 18 and 29 years old in good health.

The gene calls are TRBV2 and TRBJ2-1, with no clear D. V lost 1 base to trimming and J lost 0 bases, with 7 bases between them. CDR3 size: 15 residues. CDR1 and CDR2 from the germline V gene are SNHLY and FYNNEI. In nucleotides, the CDR3 is TGTGCCAGCAGTGAAGGACCCTTCTCCTACAATGAGCAGTTCTTC. Translated: CASSEGPFSYNEQFF.

This sequence joins TRBV2 and TRBJ1-6; D ambiguous. Germline values: CDR1 SNHLY, CDR2 FYNNEI. There are 13 residues in the CDR3. V lost 7 bases and J 4 bases, leaving 8 bases between the germline ends. This chain's CDR3 is CASKGTYNSPLHF. CDR3 sequence (DNA): TGTGCCAGCAAGGGAACTTATAATTCACCCCTCCACTTT. Full variable domain (outside the CDR3, taken from reference TRBV2 and TRBJ1-6): EPEVTQTPSHQVTQMGQEVILRCVPISNHLYFYWYRQILGQKVEFLVSFYNNEISEKSEIFDDQFSVERPDGSNFTLKIRSTKLEDSAMYFCASKGTYNSPLHFGNGTRLTVT.

In DNA form, the CDR3 reads TGCAGTGCTCATAGACAGCAAGAGACCCAGTTCTTC. Translating it yields CSAHRQQETQFF. J is TRBJ2-5 and V is TRBV20-1; tentative D call: TRBD1 (5 bases). Judging by the DNA end, TRBJ2-1 fits better; the J call may be wrong. Looked up from germline, CDR1 is DFQATT and CDR2 is SNEGSKA (reference sequence). The CDR3 sequence is 12 residues long.

V usage is TRBV6-2 or TRBV6-3 and J usage is TRBJ1-2; no clear D gene. Per the germline V gene, CDR1 is MNHEY and CDR2 is SVGEGT. The CDR3 consists of 16 residues. The V gene lost 5 bases and the J gene lost 8 bases, with 24 bases spanning the gap. The DNA for the CDR3 is TGTGCCAGCAGTCCAACGGGCCGTCTTGACCCTATGGGCTACACCTTC. Translating it yields CASSPTGRLDPMGYTF.

CDR3 amino acids: CASSLQGAGSNEQFF. DNA for the CDR3: TGTGCCAGCAGTTTACAGGGCGCGGGCAGCAATGAGCAGTTCTTC. The chain links TRBV11-3 to TRBJ2-1; TRBD1 might be the D (6 bases). CDR3 length: 15 residues. Per germline, CDR1 SGHNT and CDR2 YENEEA. The V and J ends lost 6 bases and 6 bases respectively, with 18 bases between them.

A few counts support this clonotype. The chain recombines TRBV6-2 or TRBV6-3 with TRBJ2-5; D might be TRBD1 or TRBD2, each matching 6 bases. CDR1 is MNHEY, CDR2 SVGEGT, per germline. V lost 7 bases to trimming and J lost 4 bases, with 13 bases between them. This CDR3 region has 13 residues. The CDR3 coding sequence is TGTGCCAGCAAGAGTCGGGGGCCAGAGACCCAGTACTTC. It specifies CASKSRGPETQYF.

This clonotype turned up a few times. The chain joins TRBV20-1 to TRBJ2-5; the D gene could be TRBD1 or TRBD2 (5 bases each). The V gene's germline CDR1 is DFQATT and CDR2 SNEGSKA (reference sequence). V was clipped by 7 bases and J by 1 base, with 16 bases between them. The CDR3 sequence is 14 residues long. The CDR3 nucleotides read TGCAGTGTCCGGGACCCAAGACTCCAAGAGACCCAGTACTTC. As protein: CSVRDPRLQETQYF.

The V and J genes are TRBV6-5 and TRBJ1-5; TRBD1 matches at 8 bases. The CDR3 spans 15 residues. The V and J ends lost 0 bases and 6 bases, in that order; junction bases with no gene match: 4. Germline loops: CDR1 MNHEY, CDR2 SVGAGI. The CDR3 loop reads CASSYSGTGRQPQHF. In DNA form, the CDR3 reads TGTGCCAGCAGTTACTCGGGGACAGGACGTCAGCCCCAGCATTTT.

This chain connects TRBV5-1 to TRBJ2-3; 12 bases map to TRBD2. The V gene's germline CDR1 is SGHRS and CDR2 YFSETQ. The CDR3 spans 17 residues. J was trimmed by 2 bases and V by 4 bases; bases with no gene match: 8. CDR3 residues: CASSIGLAGHYTDTQYF. The DNA for the CDR3 is TGCGCCAGCAGCATAGGACTAGCGGGGCACTACACAGATACGCAGTATTTT. Based on the CDR3 plus reference TRBV5-1 and TRBJ2-3, the full variable domain is KAGVTQTPRYLIKTRGQQVTLSCSPISGHRSVSWYQQTPGQGLQFLFEYFSETQRNKGNFPGRFSGRQFSNSRSEMNVSTLELGDSALYLCASSIGLAGHYTDTQYFGPGTRLTVL.

The CDR3 DNA sequence: TGCGCCAGCAGCTATCCGACTAGCGGGCCAGATACGCAGTATTTT. Residues: CASSYPTSGPDTQYF. This chain connects TRBV5-1 to TRBJ2-3, with 10 bases lining up with TRBD2. This CDR3 comprises 15 residues. Trimming at V came to 3 bases and at J to 4 bases, leaving 5 bases not matched to a gene. The germline CDR1 and CDR2 sequences are SGHRS and YFSETQ.